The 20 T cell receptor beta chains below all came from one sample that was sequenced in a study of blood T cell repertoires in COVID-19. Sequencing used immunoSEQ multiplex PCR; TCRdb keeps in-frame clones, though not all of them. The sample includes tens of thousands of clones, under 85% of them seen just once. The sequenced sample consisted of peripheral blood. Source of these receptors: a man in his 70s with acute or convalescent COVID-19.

The CDR3 DNA is TGTGCCAGTAGTATTGGACATACCAACACTGAAGCTTTCTTT. It translates to CASSIGHTNTEAFF. The chain recombines TRBV19 with TRBJ1-1, with D possibly matching TRBD1 (5 bases). Germline CDR1 LNHDA, CDR2 SQIVND (reference sequence). V lost 3 bases to trimming and J lost 2 bases, with 10 bases between them. The CDR3 sequence is 14 residues long.

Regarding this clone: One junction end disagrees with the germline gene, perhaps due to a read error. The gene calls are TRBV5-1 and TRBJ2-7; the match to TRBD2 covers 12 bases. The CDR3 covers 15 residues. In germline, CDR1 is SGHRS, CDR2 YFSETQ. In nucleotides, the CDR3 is TGCGCCAGCAGCTTGCGACTAGCGGGGGTGTACGAACAGTACTTC. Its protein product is CASSLRLAGVYEQYF.

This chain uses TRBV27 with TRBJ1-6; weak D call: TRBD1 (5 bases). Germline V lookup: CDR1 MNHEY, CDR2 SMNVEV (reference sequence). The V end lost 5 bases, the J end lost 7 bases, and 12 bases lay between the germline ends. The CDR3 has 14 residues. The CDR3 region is CASSLRQNNSPLHF. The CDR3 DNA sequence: TGTGCCAGCAGTCTCCGACAGAACAATTCACCCCTCCACTTT.

The chain's CDR3 is CASSLGGRGFTEAFF. In DNA, the CDR3 is TGTGCCAGCAGCTTAGGGGGGCGCGGGTTCACTGAAGCTTTCTTT. This chain connects TRBV11-3 to TRBJ1-1, with a tentative D call TRBD1 (6 bases). CDR1 and CDR2 from the germline V gene are SGHNT and YENEEA. The V end was cut by 1 base, the J end by 4 bases, with 13 bases between. This CDR3 contains 15 residues.

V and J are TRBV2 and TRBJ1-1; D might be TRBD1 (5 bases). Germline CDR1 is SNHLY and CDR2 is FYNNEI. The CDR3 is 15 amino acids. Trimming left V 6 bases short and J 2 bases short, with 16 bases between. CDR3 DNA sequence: TGTGCCAGCAGGCGGTCTGGGGGGATTAACACTGAAGCTTTCTTT. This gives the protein CASRRSGGINTEAFF.

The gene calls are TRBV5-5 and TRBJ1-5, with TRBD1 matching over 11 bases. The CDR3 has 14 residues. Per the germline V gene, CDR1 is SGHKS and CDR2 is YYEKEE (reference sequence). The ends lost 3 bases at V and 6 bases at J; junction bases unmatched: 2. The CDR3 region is CASSWTGGIQPQHF. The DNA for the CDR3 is TGTGCCAGCAGCTGGACAGGGGGCATTCAGCCCCAGCATTTT.

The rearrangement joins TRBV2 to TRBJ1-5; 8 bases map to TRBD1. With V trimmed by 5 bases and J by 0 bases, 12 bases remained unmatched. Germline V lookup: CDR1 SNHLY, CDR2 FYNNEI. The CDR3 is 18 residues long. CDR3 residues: CASSWGGTGPYSNQPQHF. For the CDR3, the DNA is TGTGCCAGCAGTTGGGGGGGGACAGGCCCCTATAGCAATCAGCCCCAGCATTTT.

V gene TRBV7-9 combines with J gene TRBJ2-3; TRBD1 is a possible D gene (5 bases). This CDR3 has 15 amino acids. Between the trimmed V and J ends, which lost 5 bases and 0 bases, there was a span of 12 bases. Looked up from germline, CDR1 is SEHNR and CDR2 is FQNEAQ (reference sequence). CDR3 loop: CASSPTGQSTDTQYF. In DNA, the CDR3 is TGTGCCAGCAGCCCGACCGGACAAAGCACAGATACGCAGTATTTT.

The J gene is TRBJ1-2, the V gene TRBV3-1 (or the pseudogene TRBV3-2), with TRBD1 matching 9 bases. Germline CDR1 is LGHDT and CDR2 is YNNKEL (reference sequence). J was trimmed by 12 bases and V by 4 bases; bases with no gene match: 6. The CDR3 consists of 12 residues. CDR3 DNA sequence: TGTGCCAGCAGCCCGAGGACAGGGGCGAACACCTTC. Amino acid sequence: CASSPRTGANTF.

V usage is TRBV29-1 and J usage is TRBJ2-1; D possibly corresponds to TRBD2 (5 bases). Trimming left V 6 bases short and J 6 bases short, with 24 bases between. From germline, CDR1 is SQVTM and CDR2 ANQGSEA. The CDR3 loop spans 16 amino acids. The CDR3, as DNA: TGCAGCGTAGTCCTTCCAGGTTCAGAAGGACTCAATGAGCAGTTCTTC. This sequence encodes CSVVLPGSEGLNEQFF.

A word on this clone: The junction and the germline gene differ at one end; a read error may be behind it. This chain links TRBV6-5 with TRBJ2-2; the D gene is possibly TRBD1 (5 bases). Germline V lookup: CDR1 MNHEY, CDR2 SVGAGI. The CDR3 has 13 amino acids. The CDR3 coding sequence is TGTGCCAGCAATCCAGGGAACCCCGGGGAGCTGTTTTTT. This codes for CASNPGNPGELFF.

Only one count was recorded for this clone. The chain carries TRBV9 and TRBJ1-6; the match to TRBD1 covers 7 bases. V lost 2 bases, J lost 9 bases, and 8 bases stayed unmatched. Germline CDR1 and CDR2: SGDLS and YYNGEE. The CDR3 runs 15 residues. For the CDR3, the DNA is TGTGCCAGCAGCGTCGAAGGGGGCTTGGGTTCACCCCTCCACTTT. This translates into CASSVEGGLGSPLHF. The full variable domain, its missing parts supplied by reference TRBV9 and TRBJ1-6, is DSGVTQTPKHLITATGQRVTLRCSPRSGDLSVYWYQQSLDQGLQFLIQYYNGEERAKGNILERFSAQQFPDLHSELNLSSLELGDSALYFCASSVEGGLGSPLHFGNGTRLTVT.

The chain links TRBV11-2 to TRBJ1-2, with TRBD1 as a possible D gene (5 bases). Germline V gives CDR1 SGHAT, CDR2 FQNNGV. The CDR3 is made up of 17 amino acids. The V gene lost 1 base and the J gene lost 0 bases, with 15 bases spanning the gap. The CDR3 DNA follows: TGTGCCAGCAGCTTAGTAGGCAGGGCACCAGCTAACTATGGCTACACCTTC. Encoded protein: CASSLVGRAPANYGYTF.

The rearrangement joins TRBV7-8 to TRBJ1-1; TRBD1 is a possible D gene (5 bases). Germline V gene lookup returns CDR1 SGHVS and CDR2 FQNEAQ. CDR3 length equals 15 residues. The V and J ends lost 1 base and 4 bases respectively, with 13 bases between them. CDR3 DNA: TGTGCCAGCAGCTTAGGTGGCAGGGCGGCCACTGAAGCTTTCTTT. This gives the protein CASSLGGRAATEAFF. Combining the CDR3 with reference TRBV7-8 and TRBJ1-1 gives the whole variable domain GAGVSQSPRYKVAKRGQDVALRCDPISGHVSLFWYQQALGQGPEFLTYFQNEAQLDKSGLPSDRFFAERPEGSVSTLKIQRTQQEDSAVYLCASSLGGRAATEAFFGQGTRLTVV.

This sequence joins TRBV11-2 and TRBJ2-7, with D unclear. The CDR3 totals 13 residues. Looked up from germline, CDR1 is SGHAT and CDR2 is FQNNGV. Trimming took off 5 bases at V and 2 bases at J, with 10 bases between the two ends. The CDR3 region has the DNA TGTGCCAGCAGCCCGACACCACCCTACGAGCAGTACTTC. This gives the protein CASSPTPPYEQYF. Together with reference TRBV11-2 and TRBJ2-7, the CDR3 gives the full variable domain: EAGVAQSPRYKIIEKRQSVAFWCNPISGHATLYWYQQILGQGPKLLIQFQNNGVVDDSQLPKDRFSAERLKGVDSTLKIQPAKLEDSAVYLCASSPTPPYEQYFGPGTRLTVT.

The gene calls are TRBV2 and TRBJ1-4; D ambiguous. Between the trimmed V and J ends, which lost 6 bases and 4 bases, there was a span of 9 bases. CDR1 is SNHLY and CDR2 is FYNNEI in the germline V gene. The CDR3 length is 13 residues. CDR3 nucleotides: TGTGCCAGCAGGGAGGTTCGTAATGAAAAACTGTTTTTT. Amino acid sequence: CASREVRNEKLFF. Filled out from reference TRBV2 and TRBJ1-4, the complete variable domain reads EPEVTQTPSHQVTQMGQEVILRCVPISNHLYFYWYRQILGQKVEFLVSFYNNEISEKSEIFDDQFSVERPDGSNFTLKIRSTKLEDSAMYFCASREVRNEKLFFGSGTQLSVL.

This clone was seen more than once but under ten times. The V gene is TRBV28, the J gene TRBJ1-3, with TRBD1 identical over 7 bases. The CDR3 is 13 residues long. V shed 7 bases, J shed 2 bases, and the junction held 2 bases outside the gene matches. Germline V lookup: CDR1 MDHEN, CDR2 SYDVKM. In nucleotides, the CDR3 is TGTGCCAGCATGACAGGGACTGGAAACACCATATATTTT. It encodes CASMTGTGNTIYF.

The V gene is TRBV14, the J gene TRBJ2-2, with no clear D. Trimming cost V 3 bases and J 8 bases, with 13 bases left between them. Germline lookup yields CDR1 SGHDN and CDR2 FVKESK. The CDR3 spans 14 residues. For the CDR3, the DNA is TGTGCCAGCAGCCAGACGCTGGTCGGGGGGGAGCTGTTTTTT. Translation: CASSQTLVGGELFF.

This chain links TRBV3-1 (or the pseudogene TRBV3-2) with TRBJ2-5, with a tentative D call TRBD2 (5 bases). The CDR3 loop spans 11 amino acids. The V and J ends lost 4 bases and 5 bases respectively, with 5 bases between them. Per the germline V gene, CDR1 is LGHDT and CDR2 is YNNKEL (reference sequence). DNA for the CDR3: TGTGCCAGCAGCCCGGGGGAGACCCAGTACTTC. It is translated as CASSPGETQYF.

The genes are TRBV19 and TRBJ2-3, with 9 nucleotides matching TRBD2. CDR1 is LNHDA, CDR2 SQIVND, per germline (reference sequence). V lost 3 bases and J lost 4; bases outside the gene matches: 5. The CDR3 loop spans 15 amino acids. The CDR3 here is CASSIAGGPADTQYF. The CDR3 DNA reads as TGTGCCAGTAGTATCGCGGGGGGGCCGGCAGATACGCAGTATTTT.